The source of this T cell receptor beta chain is a study of blood T cell repertoires in COVID-19 (dated by TCRdb to 2018 to 2021). With respect to the entire study: The collaborator samples originated in the United States, Italy and Spain and spanned the acute and convalescent phases of COVID-19. HLA class I and class II types, where available, came from metadata supplied by the sample provider rather than from assay-based typing. Samples came from the ongoing ImmuneRACE study (first 160 participants) plus 1,254 subjects from 6 global collaborators. The prospective study material was composed of cDNA or gDNA derived from T cells, B-cell-depleted T cells, or PBMCs. A de-identified subject ID, COVID-19 status, age in years and sex were almost always included in the sample metadata. A freely available public database, intended as a resource for researchers studying the immune response to SARS-CoV-2, is where the repertoires were released. The dataset comprised deeply sampled blood TCRbeta repertoires from subjects exposed to, actively infected with, or recovered from COVID-19.

CDR1 MNHEY and CDR2 SVGAGI were looked up in the germline V gene. The CDR3 contains 13 residues, cysteine and phenylalanine counted. Of the read, only the CDR3 DNA is kept; its 39 bases are in frame from base 1. Trimming accounts for 7 bases at V and 9 bases at J, while the number of junction bases matched to no gene is 5. Comment on this clone: Its antigen remains unidentified. Base qualities were left out, and no much larger clone turns up one base away.

The collaborating institutions used their own protocols to collect whole blood in K2EDTA tubes. For TCRbeta analysis, collaborator samples were shipped as frozen whole blood, as isolated PBMCs, or as DNA extracted from either sample type. The study at large found these results: The amount of clinical and demographic metadata varied by source and participant and was provided uncurated.

The immunoSEQ Assay, a bias-controlled multiplex PCR, was used to amplify TCRbeta CDR3 regions from genomic DNA. In the paper's pipeline: The number of nucleated cells in each sample was estimated from the amplification of reference gene primers within the assay. Sequence reads were collapsed and filtered to measure the absolute abundance of every unique TCRbeta CDR3 rearrangement. For each sample, productive Simpson clonality was calculated as the square root of Simpson's diversity index over productive rearrangements. In TCRdb, the immuneACCESS table is reduced to in-frame sequences with V and J assigned. These tables do not hold every clone; where another copy was compared, an unresolved V gene accounts for under half, and the others remain unexplained. From that table come the V and J calls and clone size; the DNA was used to work out D and trimming. In this sample the table shows a few hundred thousand clones, 86% of which occur a single time. The ten largest clones represent less than 3% of the sample.

The specimen was peripheral blood. This sequence originates from a woman aged 25 to 45 with active or convalescent COVID-19. The chain is encoded by TRBV6-5 joined to TRBJ2-2; TRBD2 matches 10 bases in the middle. The DNA sequence follows: TGTGCCAGCAAAGCGGGGGGGCCTTGGGAGCTGTTTTTT. This translates into CASKAGGPWELFF.